Listed here are 8 T cell receptor beta chains from one sample, sequenced in a study of CD8 T cells in ankylosing spondylitis. TCRdb reprocessed the 5' RACE reads with MiXCR, giving one entry per CDR3 protein. The sample shows hundreds of thousands of distinct CDR3 sequences, 32% of them seen only once. Sequenced input: blood, either unsorted or a sorted T cell fraction (not recorded which). These receptors were taken from a male donor with ankylosing spondylitis or in good health (not recorded which).

This clonotype was observed a few times. The rearrangement uses TRBV20-1 and TRBJ2-3; D call uncertain. Trimming took off 4 bases at V and 2 bases at J, with 10 bases between the two ends. This CDR3 comprises 13 residues. Per germline, CDR1 DFQATT and CDR2 SNEGSKA (reference sequence). The CDR3 coding sequence is TGCAGTGCTAACGGTCCCATCACAGATACGCAGTATTTT. Its protein is CSANGPITDTQYF.

This clonotype was seen more than once but under ten times. The chain links TRBV12-3 or TRBV12-4 to TRBJ2-7; 9 bases match TRBD2. The CDR3 has 14 residues. Trimming removed 6 bases from V and 5 bases from J; junction bases left unmatched: 8. The CDR3 loop is CASRMRGGRNEQYF. CDR3 DNA: TGTGCCAGCAGGATGCGGGGGGGCCGTAACGAGCAGTACTTC.

The genes are TRBV12-3 or TRBV12-4 and TRBJ1-1; D not resolved. V lost 2 bases to trimming and J lost 7 bases, with 11 bases between them. The CDR3 extends over 13 amino acids. CDR3 sequence reads: CASSLLDGYEAFF. Written as DNA, the CDR3 is TGTGCCAGCAGTTTATTAGACGGTTATGAAGCTTTCTTT.

This clonotype occurred a few times. The V call is TRBV12-3 or TRBV12-4, the J call TRBJ2-3, with D perhaps given as TRBD1 or TRBD2 (6 bases each). Trimming cost V 7 bases and J 2 bases, with 13 bases left between them. The CDR3 totals 14 residues. The CDR3 reads CASTQRGLTDTQYF. CDR3 DNA sequence: TGTGCCAGCACCCAACGGGGGCTCACAGATACGCAGTATTTT.

This clonotype has more than one count but fewer than ten. The chain is built from TRBV12-3 or TRBV12-4 and TRBJ2-7; D is unresolved. The CDR3 is made up of 14 amino acids. V gave up 2 bases and J gave up 2 bases, with 10 bases separating them. The DNA of the CDR3 is TGTGCCAGCAGTTTATTTGATCCCCCCTACGAGCAGTACTTC. Its translation is CASSLFDPPYEQYF.

The V call is TRBV6-5, the J call TRBJ2-1; 11 nucleotides match TRBD2. The CDR3 runs 17 residues. Trimming took 0 bases from V and 9 from J; bases not matched to a gene: 10. Per germline, CDR1 MNHEY and CDR2 SVGAGI. As DNA, the CDR3 is TGTGCCAGCAGTTACTCGGTCGGTAGCGGGGGGGCCGGTGAGCAGTTCTTC. Amino acids: CASSYSVGSGGAGEQFF.

V gene TRBV7-9 combines with J gene TRBJ2-6; the D is unclear. V was pared by 2 bases and J by 1 base, with 9 bases between. Germline V gene lookup returns CDR1 SEHNR and CDR2 FQNEAQ (reference sequence). This CDR3 contains 16 residues. The CDR3 is CASSLPGSSGANVLTF. DNA for the CDR3: TGTGCCAGCAGCTTACCGGGTTCTTCTGGGGCCAACGTCCTGACTTTC.

The chain combines TRBV21-1 with TRBJ2-7. TRBV21-1 is recorded as a pseudogene. The CDR3 totals 14 residues. CDR3 in amino acids: CASSNRDFGGEQYF. In nucleotides, the CDR3 is TGTGCCAGCAGCAATAGGGACTTTGGGGGCGAGCAGTACTTC.